This T cell receptor beta chain was recorded in a study of blood T cell repertoires in COVID-19. At the level of the study: The United States, Italy and Spain were the sources of the acute and convalescent COVID-19 samples. From T cells, B-cell-depleted T cells, or PBMCs came the material, which was cDNA or gDNA.

Participants were aged about 18 to 89 years from around 24 US areas. As handled by the study authors: The authors estimated nucleated cell counts from reference gene primer amplification. Sequenced by immunoSEQ multiplex PCR; TCRdb stores in-frame clones only, minus some. V, J and clone size are taken as reported in that table, and D and trimming were inferred from the DNA itself. The sample contains about 330,000 clones, 80% to 90% of which appear only once. The receptor was derived from a woman in her thirties who had recovered from COVID-19. Material for sequencing was PBMCs or T cells enriched from blood (not recorded which).

In DNA, the CDR3 is TGTGCCATTTCGACAGGGACCACGAGCACAGATACGCAGTATTTT. Protein: CAISTGTTSTDTQYF. V is TRBV7-2 and J is TRBJ2-3, with TRBD1 matching over 7 bases. Germline values: CDR1 SGHTA, CDR2 FQGNSA. This CDR3 comprises 15 residues. The ends lost 10 bases at V and 0 bases at J; junction bases unmatched: 10.